The 5 T cell receptor beta chains reported below all come from one sample, sequenced in a study of blood T cell repertoires in COVID-19. The protocol was immunoSEQ multiplex PCR, while the TCRdb copy is restricted to in-frame clones and leaves out a portion. The sample has some 320,000 clones, 85% seen once; the top ten hold under 2%. Sequenced sample: PBMCs or T cells enriched from blood (not recorded which). The source of these receptors is a woman in her twenties or thirties who had been exposed to COVID-19.

The CDR3, as DNA: TGTGCCAGCAGCTTCGAGGGTAGAAACACCATATATTTT. It specifies CASSFEGRNTIYF. V is TRBV5-5 and J is TRBJ1-3; no reliable D call. V gave up 2 bases and J gave up 5 bases, with 8 bases separating them. There are 13 residues in the CDR3. Germline CDR1 is SGHKS and CDR2 is YYEKEE (reference sequence).

V usage is TRBV20-1 and J usage is TRBJ2-1, with 11 positions matching TRBD2. Unmatched junction bases numbered 5, after V lost 3 bases and J lost 4 bases. Germline CDR1 DFQATT, CDR2 SNEGSKA (reference sequence). This CDR3 has 15 amino acids. CDR3 sequence: CSASALAGEYNEQFF. The DNA for the CDR3 is TGCAGTGCTAGTGCACTAGCGGGGGAGTACAATGAGCAGTTCTTC.

The J gene is TRBJ2-3, the V gene TRBV9, with 9 bases that match TRBD2. The CDR3 extends over 17 amino acids. Germline V lookup: CDR1 SGDLS, CDR2 YYNGEE. The V segment lost 0 bases and the J segment 3 bases; nucleotides outside the gene matches: 8. DNA for the CDR3: TGTGCCAGCAGCGTAGGGCCAGCGGGAGGTGGAACAGATACGCAGTATTTT. This codes for CASSVGPAGGGTDTQYF.

The DNA of the CDR3 is TGTGCCAGCGGACGGGACAGGGCGACTGAAGCTTTCTTT. Amino acids: CASGRDRATEAFF. The chain uses TRBV2 and TRBJ1-1; TRBD1 matches at 9 bases. The CDR3 covers 13 residues. V dropped 8 bases and J dropped 5; count of bases not matched to a gene: 6. Germline CDR1 SNHLY, CDR2 FYNNEI.

J is TRBJ1-2 and V is TRBV5-5, with 8 bases matching TRBD1. The CDR3 extends over 15 amino acids. CDR1 and CDR2 (germline): SGHKS, YYEKEE (reference sequence). V lost 0 bases, J lost 4 bases, and 5 bases stayed unmatched. For the CDR3, the DNA is TGTGCCAGCAGCTTGGCGGGACAGGTCTTCTATGGCTACACCTTC. Its protein product is CASSLAGQVFYGYTF.